The 20 T cell receptor beta chains reported below all come from one sample, sequenced in a study of T cells in Graves' hyperthyroidism and ophthalmopathy. RNA transcripts were the template for amplifying TCR beta CDR3 regions. The TCR CDR3 first-round RT-PCR relied on the HTBI primer set. TCRdb recomputed calls from the multiplex PCR reads with MiXCR, one row per CDR3 protein. The sample lists approximately 260,000 distinct CDR3 sequences, around 15% seen once, with around 30% in the top ten. Sequenced sample: blood. The receptors originated from a woman aged 50 to 65 with Graves' hyperthyroidism that later progressed to Graves' ophthalmopathy.

The CDR3: CASSLALMGYEQYF. The CDR3 bases are TGTGCCAGCAGCTTAGCGCTTATGGGTTACGAGCAGTACTTC. The chain recombines TRBV7-2 with TRBJ2-7; no clear D gene. V shed 0 bases and J shed 4 bases, with 10 bases lying between them. The CDR3 covers 14 residues. Germline V gene lookup returns CDR1 SGHTA and CDR2 FQGNSA.

This clonotype has a count of ten or more. This chain's CDR3 is CASSFKGTGGGYGYTF. Written as DNA, the CDR3 is TGTGCCAGCAGCTTTAAAGGGACAGGGGGCGGCTATGGCTACACCTTC. This chain connects TRBV7-8 to TRBJ1-2; 12 positions match TRBD1. V trimming: 3 bases; J trimming: 4 bases; junction bases outside the gene matches: 6. The CDR3 is 16 residues long. The germline V gene encodes CDR1 SGHVS and CDR2 FQNEAQ.

This clonotype was found many times. This rearrangement joins TRBV28 to TRBJ1-5; 8 nucleotides match TRBD1. With 6 bases clipped from V and 0 bases from J, the junction kept 7 bases outside the gene matches. The CDR3 totals 16 residues. Germline assignment: CDR1 MDHEN and CDR2 SYDVKM. This CDR3 reads CASRYDRGGSNQPQHF. The DNA for the CDR3 is TGTGCCAGCAGATATGACAGGGGCGGTAGCAATCAGCCCCAGCATTTT.

The chain uses TRBV29-1 and TRBJ1-5, with TRBD1 identical over 8 bases. V shed 6 bases, J shed 5 bases, and the junction held 3 bases outside the gene matches. Germline values: CDR1 SQVTM, CDR2 ANQGSEA. The CDR3 length is 12 residues. CDR3 in amino acids: CSVNRGDQPQHF. DNA for the CDR3: TGCAGCGTAAACAGGGGGGATCAGCCCCAGCATTTT.

This clonotype was recorded at least ten times. V and J are TRBV12-3 or TRBV12-4 and TRBJ1-2; tentatively, D is TRBD1 (5 bases). The ends were cut back, 10 bases at V and 4 bases at J, with 25 bases in the middle. CDR3 length: 16 residues. Written as DNA, the CDR3 is TGTGCCACCGGCCCCCTAACTTCGGGTAGGGGCTATGGCTACACCTTC. Residues: CATGPLTSGRGYGYTF.

This clonotype was counted many times. The chain joins TRBV2 to TRBJ2-6, with D possibly being TRBD1 or TRBD2 (5 bases each). V lost 1 base and J lost 0, with 10 bases in between. Germline CDR1 and CDR2: SNHLY and FYNNEI. This CDR3 has 17 amino acids. CDR3 residues: CASSEGGLTSGANVLTF. The CDR3 DNA reads as TGTGCCAGCAGTGAAGGGGGGTTAACCTCTGGGGCCAACGTCCTGACTTTC.

This clonotype has a count of ten or more. This sequence joins TRBV3-1 and TRBJ2-5; 7 bases map to TRBD1. Germline V gives CDR1 LGHDT, CDR2 YNNKEL (reference sequence). The CDR3 consists of 14 residues. After removal of 2 bases from V and 5 bases from J, the junction contained 5 bases not matched to a gene. CDR3 coding DNA: TGTGCCAGCAGCCAATTCACAGGGGCGGAGACCCAGTACTTC. It is translated as CASSQFTGAETQYF.

This clonotype was found many times. The junction shows a germline mismatch at one end, possibly a read error. The V call is TRBV20-1, the J call TRBJ1-2; D is undetermined. There are 13 residues in the CDR3. Germline V CDR1 and CDR2: DFQATT, SNEGSKA (reference sequence). The CDR3 bases are TGCAGTGCTAGCTTAGCGGTGGACTACGGCTACACCTTC. Amino acids: CSASLAVDYGYTF.

This clonotype has at least ten counts. The rearrangement uses TRBV18 and TRBJ1-1; the D is unclear. The V gene's germline CDR1 is KGHSH and CDR2 LQKENI. The CDR3 runs to 14 residues. V gave up 6 bases and J gave up 1 base, with 12 bases separating them. As DNA, the CDR3 is TGTGCCAGCTCGCCCGGGAAAGAGAACACTGAAGCTTTCTTT. Translated: CASSPGKENTEAFF.

This clonotype has ten or more counts. The chain has TRBV6-1 and TRBJ2-4; TRBD2 matches 8 bases. Germline CDR1 reads MNHNS; CDR2 reads SASEGT. Trimming cost V 3 bases and J 6 bases; bases outside gene matches: 7. The CDR3 is 15 amino acids. In DNA, the CDR3 is TGTGCCAGCAGTGAGCAACTAGCGGCCGGAAACATTCAGTACTTC. Translated, it gives CASSEQLAAGNIQYF.

This clonotype was seen repeatedly, ten times or more. The gene calls are TRBV30 and TRBJ1-2, with 8 positions matching TRBD1. The V and J ends lost 2 bases and 3 bases, in that order; junction bases with no gene match: 8. There are 15 residues in the CDR3. Germline loops: CDR1 GTSNPN, CDR2 SVGIG (reference sequence). As DNA, the CDR3 is TGTGCCTGGAGTTTCGGACAGGGAGGGTACTATGGCTACACCTTC. This sequence encodes CAWSFGQGGYYGYTF.

This clonotype was found many times. V gene TRBV12-3 or TRBV12-4 combines with J gene TRBJ2-3; no definite D call. V lost 6 bases and J lost 2, with 6 bases in between. This CDR3 is built from 12 residues. This CDR3 is CASRAHTDTQYF. The CDR3 region has the DNA TGTGCCAGCAGGGCTCACACAGATACGCAGTATTTT.

Many counts were recorded for this clonotype. The chain's CDR3 is CATSDSRDRDSNQPQHF. Here the CDR3 DNA reads TGTGCCACCAGTGATTCCCGGGATCGGGATAGCAATCAGCCCCAGCATTTT. V gene TRBV24-1 combines with J gene TRBJ1-5; no reliable D call. The V gene lost 2 bases and the J gene lost 0 bases, with 13 bases spanning the gap. This CDR3 region has 17 residues. The germline V gene has CDR1 KGHDR and CDR2 SFDVKD.

At least ten counts were recorded for this clonotype. V gene TRBV28 combines with J gene TRBJ2-5, with D tentatively TRBD2 (7 bases). Germline values: CDR1 MDHEN, CDR2 SYDVKM. The CDR3 covers 16 residues. The V end was cut by 5 bases, the J end by 7 bases, with 23 bases between. The CDR3 nucleotides read TGTGCCAGCAGTCCGACCGGGGGCGGGGGACTCCGGACCCAGTACTTC. It translates to CASSPTGGGGLRTQYF.

This clonotype was counted ten times or more. The V call is TRBV2, the J call TRBJ2-1; TRBD2 agrees at 11 bases. There are 16 residues in the CDR3. Germline values: CDR1 SNHLY, CDR2 FYNNEI. V trimming: 4 bases; J trimming: 9 bases; junction bases outside the gene matches: 11. The DNA for the CDR3 is TGTGCCAGCAGTGCTTTCGAACTAGCGGGAGAGAGTGAGCAGTTCTTC. It encodes CASSAFELAGESEQFF. Filled out from reference TRBV2 and TRBJ2-1, the complete variable domain reads EPEVTQTPSHQVTQMGQEVILRCVPISNHLYFYWYRQILGQKVEFLVSFYNNEISEKSEIFDDQFSVERPDGSNFTLKIRSTKLEDSAMYFCASSAFELAGESEQFFGPGTRLTVL.

The V and J genes are TRBV19 and TRBJ2-3; TRBD1 aligns across 9 bases. Trimming cost V 2 bases and J 6 bases; bases outside gene matches: 6. The length of the CDR3 is 15 residues. Germline assignment: CDR1 LNHDA and CDR2 SQIVND (reference sequence). The chain's CDR3 is CASSIRGQGPDTQYF. CDR3 DNA: TGTGCCAGTAGTATAAGGGGACAGGGTCCCGATACGCAGTATTTT. Full variable domain (rest looked up from reference TRBV19 and TRBJ2-3): DGGITQSPKYLFRKEGQNVTLSCEQNLNHDAMYWYRQDPGQGLRLIYYSQIVNDFQKGDIAEGYSVSREKKESFPLTVTSAQKNPTAFYLCASSIRGQGPDTQYFGPGTRLTVL.

This clonotype was seen only a few times. The chain links TRBV5-1 to TRBJ2-2; 9 bases are shared with TRBD1. With V trimmed by 4 bases and J by 2 bases, 3 bases remained unmatched. The CDR3 runs 15 residues. The germline V gene has CDR1 SGHRS and CDR2 YFSETQ. CDR3 in amino acids: CASSVTGGNTGELFF. The CDR3 DNA sequence: TGCGCCAGCAGCGTTACAGGGGGCAACACCGGGGAGCTGTTTTTT.

This clonotype was counted only a few times. This rearrangement joins TRBV13 to TRBJ1-2; D gene unclear. Germline CDR1 is PRHDT and CDR2 is FYEKMQ (reference sequence). The CDR3 totals 13 residues. Trimming cost V 6 bases and J 5 bases, with 13 bases left between them. CDR3 loop: CASSPRATYGYTF. The CDR3 nucleotides read TGTGCCAGCAGTCCCCGGGCAACTTATGGCTACACCTTC.

In its sample, this clonotype was seen a few times. Germline and junction disagree at one end, which may indicate a read error. The gene calls are TRBV28 and TRBJ1-1; no reliable D call. CDR1 is MDHEN and CDR2 is SYDVKM in the germline V gene. The CDR3 extends over 12 amino acids. CDR3 nucleotides: TGTGCCGGCAGTTTATGGCGCACTGAAGCTTTCTTT. It yields the protein CAGSLWRTEAFF.

This clonotype was observed a single time. This chain joins TRBV2 and TRBJ1-1, with unresolved D. CDR1 and CDR2 (germline): SNHLY, FYNNEI. V lost 7 bases and J 0 bases, leaving 12 bases between the germline ends. This CDR3 contains 14 residues. This CDR3 is CASIRTFLNTEAFF. The DNA for the CDR3 is TGTGCCAGCATTAGGACCTTTCTGAACACTGAAGCTTTCTTT.